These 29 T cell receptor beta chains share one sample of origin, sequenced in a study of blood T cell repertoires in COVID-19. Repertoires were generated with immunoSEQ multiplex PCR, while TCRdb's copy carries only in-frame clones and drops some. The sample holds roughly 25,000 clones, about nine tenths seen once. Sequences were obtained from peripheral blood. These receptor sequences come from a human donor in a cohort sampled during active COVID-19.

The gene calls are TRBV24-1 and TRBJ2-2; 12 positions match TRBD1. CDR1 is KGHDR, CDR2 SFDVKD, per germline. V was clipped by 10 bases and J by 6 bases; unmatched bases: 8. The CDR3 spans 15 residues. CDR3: CATGGGQGAPGELFF. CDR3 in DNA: TGTGCCACTGGCGGGGGACAGGGGGCTCCCGGGGAGCTGTTTTTT.

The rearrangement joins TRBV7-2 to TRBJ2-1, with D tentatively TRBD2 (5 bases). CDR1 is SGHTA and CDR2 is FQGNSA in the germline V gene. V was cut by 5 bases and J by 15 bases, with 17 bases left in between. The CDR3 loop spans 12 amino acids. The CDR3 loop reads CASSLLRGSLFF. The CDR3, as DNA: TGTGCCAGCAGCCTACTTCGAGGGAGTTTGTTCTTC.

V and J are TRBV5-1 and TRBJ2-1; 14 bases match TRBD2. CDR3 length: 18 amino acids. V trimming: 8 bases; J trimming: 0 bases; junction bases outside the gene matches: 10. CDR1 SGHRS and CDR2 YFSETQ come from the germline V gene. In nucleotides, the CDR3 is TGCGCCAGTAAACCGGGACTAGCGGGGGAAAGCTCCTACAATGAGCAGTTCTTC. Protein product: CASKPGLAGESSYNEQFF.

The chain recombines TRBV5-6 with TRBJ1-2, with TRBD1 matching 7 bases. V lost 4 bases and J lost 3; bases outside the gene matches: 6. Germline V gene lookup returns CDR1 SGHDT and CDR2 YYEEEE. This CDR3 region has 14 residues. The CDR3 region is CASSADREDYGYTF. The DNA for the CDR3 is TGTGCCAGCAGCGCCGACAGGGAGGACTATGGCTACACCTTC.

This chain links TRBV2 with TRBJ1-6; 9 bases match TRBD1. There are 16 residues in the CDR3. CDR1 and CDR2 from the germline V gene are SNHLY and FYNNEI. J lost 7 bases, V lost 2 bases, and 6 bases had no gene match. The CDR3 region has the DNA TGTGCCAGCAGTGAATTTGACAGGGGGGTAAATTCACCCCTCCACTTT. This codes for CASSEFDRGVNSPLHF.

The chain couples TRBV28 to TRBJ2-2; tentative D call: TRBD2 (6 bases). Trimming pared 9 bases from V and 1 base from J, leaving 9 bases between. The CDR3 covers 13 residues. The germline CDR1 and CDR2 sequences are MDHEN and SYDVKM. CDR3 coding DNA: TGTGCCAGTCTAGCGCGGAACACCGGGGAGCTGTTTTTT. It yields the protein CASLARNTGELFF.

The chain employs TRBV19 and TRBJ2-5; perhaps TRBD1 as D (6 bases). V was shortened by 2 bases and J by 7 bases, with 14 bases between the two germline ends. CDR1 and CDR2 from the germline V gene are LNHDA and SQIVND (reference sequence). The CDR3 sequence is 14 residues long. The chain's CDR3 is CASSIPNRDATQYF. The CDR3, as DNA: TGTGCCAGTAGTATACCCAACAGGGATGCGACCCAGTACTTC.

CDR3 bases: TGTGCCAGCAGCTTAGGCGGGGGGTACACCGGGGAGCTGTTTTTT. This codes for CASSLGGGYTGELFF. V usage is TRBV7-7 and J usage is TRBJ2-2; 8 positions agree with TRBD2. CDR3 size: 15 residues. V shed 1 base and J 3 bases; nucleotides not matched to a gene: 1. The germline V gene has CDR1 SSHAT and CDR2 FNYEAQ (reference sequence).

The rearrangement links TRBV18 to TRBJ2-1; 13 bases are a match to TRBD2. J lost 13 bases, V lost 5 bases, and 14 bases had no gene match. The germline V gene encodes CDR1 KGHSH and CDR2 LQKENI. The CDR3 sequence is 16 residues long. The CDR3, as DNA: TGTGCCAGCTCATCTTTTTCCGGGACTAGCGGGAAGGATCAGTTCTTC. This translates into CASSSFSGTSGKDQFF.

The CDR3 loop reads CASSLGRGREKLFF. The CDR3 nucleotides are TGTGCCAGCAGCTTAGGCAGGGGGCGCGAAAAACTGTTTTTT. This chain uses TRBV7-9 with TRBJ1-4; 8 bases agree with TRBD1. This CDR3 contains 14 residues. Germline V gene lookup returns CDR1 SEHNR and CDR2 FQNEAQ (reference sequence). V lost 1 base and J lost 8; bases outside the gene matches: 3.

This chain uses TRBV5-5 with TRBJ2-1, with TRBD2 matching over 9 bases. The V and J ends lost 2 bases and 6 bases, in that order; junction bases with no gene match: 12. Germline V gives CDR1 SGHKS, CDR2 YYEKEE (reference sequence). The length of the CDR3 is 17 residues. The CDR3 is CASSLLQVAGVINEQFF. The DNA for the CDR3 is TGTGCCAGCAGCTTACTACAAGTAGCGGGAGTTATCAATGAGCAGTTCTTC. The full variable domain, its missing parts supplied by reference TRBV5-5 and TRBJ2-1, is DAGVTQSPTHLIKTRGQQVTLRCSPISGHKSVSWYQQVLGQGPQFIFQYYEKEERGRGNFPDRFSARQFPNYSSELNVNALLLGDSALYLCASSLLQVAGVINEQFFGPGTRLTVL.

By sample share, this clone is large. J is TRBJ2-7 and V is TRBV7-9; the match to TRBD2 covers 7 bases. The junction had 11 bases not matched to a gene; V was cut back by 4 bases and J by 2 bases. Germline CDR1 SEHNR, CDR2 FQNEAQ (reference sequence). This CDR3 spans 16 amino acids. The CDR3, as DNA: TGTGCCAGCAGCTCAGCCGGTAGCGGGCTTCCCTACGAGCAGTACTTC. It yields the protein CASSSAGSGLPYEQYF.

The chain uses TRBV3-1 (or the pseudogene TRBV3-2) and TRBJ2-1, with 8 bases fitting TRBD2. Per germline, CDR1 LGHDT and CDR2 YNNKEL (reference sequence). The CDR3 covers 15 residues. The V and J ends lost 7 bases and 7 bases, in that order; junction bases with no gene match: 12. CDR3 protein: CASTSRSGNVNEQFF. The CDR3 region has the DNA TGTGCCAGCACCTCGCGTAGCGGGAATGTGAATGAGCAGTTCTTC.

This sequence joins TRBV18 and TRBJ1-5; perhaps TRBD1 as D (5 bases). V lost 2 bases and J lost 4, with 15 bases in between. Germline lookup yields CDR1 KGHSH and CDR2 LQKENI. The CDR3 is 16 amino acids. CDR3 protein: CASSPGGQGTNQPQHF. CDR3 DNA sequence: TGTGCCAGCTCACCAGGAGGGCAGGGAACGAATCAGCCCCAGCATTTT.

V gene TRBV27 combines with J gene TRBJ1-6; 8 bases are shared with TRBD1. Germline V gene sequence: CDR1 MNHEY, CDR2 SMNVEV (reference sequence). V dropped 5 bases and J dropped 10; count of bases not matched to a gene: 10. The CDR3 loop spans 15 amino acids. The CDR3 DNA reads TGTGCCAGCAGTGTCCTCACAGGGGGAAGATCACCCCTCCACTTT. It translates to CASSVLTGGRSPLHF.

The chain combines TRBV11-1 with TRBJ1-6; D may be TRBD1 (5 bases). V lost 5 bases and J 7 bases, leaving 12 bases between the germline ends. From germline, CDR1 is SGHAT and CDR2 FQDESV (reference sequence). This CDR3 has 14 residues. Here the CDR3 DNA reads TGTGCCAGCAGCCGGGGGGAGCCCAATTCACCCCTCCACTTT. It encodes CASSRGEPNSPLHF.

The CDR3 bases are TGCGCCAGCAGCTCATCTTTTGGACAGGGTGGAACTGAAGCTTTCTTT. Amino acid sequence: CASSSSFGQGGTEAFF. This chain connects TRBV5-1 to TRBJ1-1, with 8 bases fitting TRBD1. The CDR3 loop spans 16 amino acids. Germline V gives CDR1 SGHRS, CDR2 YFSETQ. V lost 3 bases to trimming and J lost 5 bases; unmatched junction nucleotides: 12.

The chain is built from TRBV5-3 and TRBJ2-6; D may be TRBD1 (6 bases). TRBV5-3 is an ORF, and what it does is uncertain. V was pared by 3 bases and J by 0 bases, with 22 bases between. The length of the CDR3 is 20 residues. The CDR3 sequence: CARSSRKAGTPASGANVLTF. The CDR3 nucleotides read TGTGCCAGAAGCTCACGGAAAGCCGGGACACCCGCCTCTGGGGCCAACGTCCTGACTTTC.

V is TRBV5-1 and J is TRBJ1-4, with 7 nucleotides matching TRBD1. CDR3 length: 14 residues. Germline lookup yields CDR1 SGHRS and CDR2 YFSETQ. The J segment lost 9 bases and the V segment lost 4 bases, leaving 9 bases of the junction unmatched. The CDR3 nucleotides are TGCGCCAGCAGCCCCCAGGGGGAACATCAAAAACTGTTTTTT. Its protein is CASSPQGEHQKLFF.

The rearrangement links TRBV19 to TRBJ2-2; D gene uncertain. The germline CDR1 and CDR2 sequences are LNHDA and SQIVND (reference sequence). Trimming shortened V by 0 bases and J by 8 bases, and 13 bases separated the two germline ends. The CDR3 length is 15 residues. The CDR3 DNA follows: TGTGCCAGTAGTATAGATCACTGGTCAGCGGGGGAGCTGTTTTTT. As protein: CASSIDHWSAGELFF.

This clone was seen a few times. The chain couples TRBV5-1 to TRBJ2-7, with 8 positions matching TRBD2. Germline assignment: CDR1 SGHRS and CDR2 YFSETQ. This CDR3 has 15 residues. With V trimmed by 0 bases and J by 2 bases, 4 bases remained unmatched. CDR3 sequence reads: CASSLGLAGTYEQYF. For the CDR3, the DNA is TGCGCCAGCAGCTTGGGGCTAGCGGGCACCTACGAGCAGTACTTC.

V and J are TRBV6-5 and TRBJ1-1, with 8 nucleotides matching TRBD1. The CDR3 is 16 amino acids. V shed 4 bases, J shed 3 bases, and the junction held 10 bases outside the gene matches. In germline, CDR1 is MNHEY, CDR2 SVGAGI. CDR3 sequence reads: CASSWDDRGMDTEAFF. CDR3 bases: TGTGCCAGCAGTTGGGACGACAGGGGAATGGACACTGAAGCTTTCTTT.

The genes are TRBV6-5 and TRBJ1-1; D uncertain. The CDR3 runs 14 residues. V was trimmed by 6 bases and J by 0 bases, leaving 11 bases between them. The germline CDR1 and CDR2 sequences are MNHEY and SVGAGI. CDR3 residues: CASSATDMNTEAFF. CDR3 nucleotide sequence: TGTGCCAGCAGCGCAACAGACATGAACACTGAAGCTTTCTTT.

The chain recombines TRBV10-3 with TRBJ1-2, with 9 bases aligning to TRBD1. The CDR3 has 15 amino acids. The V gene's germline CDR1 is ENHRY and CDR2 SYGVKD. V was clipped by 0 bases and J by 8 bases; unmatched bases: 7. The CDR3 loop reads CAISESIGQGLGYTF. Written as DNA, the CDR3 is TGTGCCATCAGTGAGTCGATAGGACAGGGGTTGGGCTACACCTTC.

The CDR3 loop reads CASSSRDRVSYEQYF. In DNA, the CDR3 is TGCGCCAGCAGCTCGAGGGACAGGGTCTCCTACGAGCAGTACTTC. The chain employs TRBV5-1 and TRBJ2-7, with 9 bases matching TRBD1. The CDR3 spans 15 residues. Per germline, CDR1 SGHRS and CDR2 YFSETQ. V lost 3 bases, J lost 0 bases, and 4 bases stayed unmatched.

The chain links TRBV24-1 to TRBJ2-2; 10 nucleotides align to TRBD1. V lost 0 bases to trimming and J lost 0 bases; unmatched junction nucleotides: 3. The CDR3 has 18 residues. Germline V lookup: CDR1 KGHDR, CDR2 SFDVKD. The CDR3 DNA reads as TGTGCCACCAGTGATTTGCCGGGGACAGGGGCGAACACCGGGGAGCTGTTTTTT. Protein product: CATSDLPGTGANTGELFF.

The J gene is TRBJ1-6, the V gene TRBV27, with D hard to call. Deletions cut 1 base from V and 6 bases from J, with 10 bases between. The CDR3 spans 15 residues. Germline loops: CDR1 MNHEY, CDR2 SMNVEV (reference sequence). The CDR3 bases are TGTGCCAGCAGTTTATTCCCAAATTCTAATTCACCCCTCCACTTT. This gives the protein CASSLFPNSNSPLHF.

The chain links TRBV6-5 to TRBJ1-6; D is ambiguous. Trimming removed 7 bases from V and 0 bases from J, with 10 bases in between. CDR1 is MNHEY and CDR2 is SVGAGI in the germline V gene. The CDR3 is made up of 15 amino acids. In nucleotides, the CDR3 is TGTGCCAGCAAGCCGGGGAGCTCCTATAATTCACCCCTCCACTTT. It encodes CASKPGSSYNSPLHF.

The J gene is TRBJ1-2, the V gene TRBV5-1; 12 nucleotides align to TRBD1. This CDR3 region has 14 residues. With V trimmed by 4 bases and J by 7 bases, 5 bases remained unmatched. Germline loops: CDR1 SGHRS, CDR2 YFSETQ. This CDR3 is CASSIGTGGSGYTF. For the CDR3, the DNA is TGCGCCAGCAGCATTGGGACAGGGGGCTCTGGCTACACCTTC.